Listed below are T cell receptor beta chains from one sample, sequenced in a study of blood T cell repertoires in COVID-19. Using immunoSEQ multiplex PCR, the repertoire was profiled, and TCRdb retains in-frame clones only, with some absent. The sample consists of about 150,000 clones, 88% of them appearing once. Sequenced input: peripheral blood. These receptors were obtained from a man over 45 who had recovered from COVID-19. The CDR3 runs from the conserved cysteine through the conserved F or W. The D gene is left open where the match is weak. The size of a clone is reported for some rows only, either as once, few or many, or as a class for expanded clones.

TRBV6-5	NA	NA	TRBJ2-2	TGTGCCAGCAGTCCTACAGAACTGAACACCGGGGAGCTGTTTTTT	CASSPTELNTGELFF
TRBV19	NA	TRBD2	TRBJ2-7	TGTGCCAGTACCCCTGGGACTAGACCTATATGGTACTTC	CASTPGTRPIWYF
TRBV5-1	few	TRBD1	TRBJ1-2	TGCGCCAGCTCCAGGGGGGCGCTACCTAACTATGGCTACACCTTC	CASSRGALPNYGYTF
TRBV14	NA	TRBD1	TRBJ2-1	TGTGCCAGCAGCCTACCCGGGACAGGGGGCAATGAGCAGTTCTTC	CASSLPGTGGNEQFF
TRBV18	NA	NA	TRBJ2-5	TGTGCCAGCTCACCACAGGAGGGAGCCGGGAAGACCCAGTACTTC	CASSPQEGAGKTQYF
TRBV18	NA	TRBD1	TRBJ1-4	TGTGCCAGCTCACCAAGCCAAACAGGGGTTCGTCTCGGCGCAACTAATGAAAAACTGTTTTTT	CASSPSQTGVRLGATNEKLFF
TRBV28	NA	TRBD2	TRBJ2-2	TGTGCCAGCACCCTAAACGGGGGGACCGGGGAGCTGTTTTTT	CASTLNGGTGELFF
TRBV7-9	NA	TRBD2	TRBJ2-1	TGTGCCAGCAGCTTAGATTCGGCACTAGCGGGGGGAAATGAGCAGTTCTTC	CASSLDSALAGGNEQFF
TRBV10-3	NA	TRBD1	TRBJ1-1	TGTGCCACCGCACAGGGGGCAAACACTGAAGCTTTCTTT	CATAQGANTEAFF
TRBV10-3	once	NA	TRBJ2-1	TGTGCCATCAGTGGGTCGACAGCTGGAAATGAGCAGTTCTTC	CAISGSTAGNEQFF
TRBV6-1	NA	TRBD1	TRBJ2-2	TGTGCCAGCAGTGCGCGGGACAGGGGTGAGACCGGGGAGCTGTTTTTT	CASSARDRGETGELFF
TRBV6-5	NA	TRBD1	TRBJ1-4	TGTGCCAGCAGCCTCCAGGGGGGTGGAGGTGAAAAACTGTTTTTT	CASSLQGGGGEKLFF
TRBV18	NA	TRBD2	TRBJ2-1	TGTGCCAGCTCGAAAGAGAGAACACCGGGACTAGCGTCCAATGAGCAGTTCTTC	CASSKERTPGLASNEQFF
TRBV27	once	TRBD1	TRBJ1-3	TGTGCCAGCAGGCCGGGACAGAGATCGGGAAACACCATATATTTT	CASRPGQRSGNTIYF
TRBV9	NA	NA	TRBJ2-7	TGTGCCAGCAGCGCCCTAGACGAGCAGTACTTC	CASSALDEQYF
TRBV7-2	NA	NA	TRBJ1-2	TGTGCCAGCAGCTTTTTCTCAGGGGTAGGCTACACCTTC	CASSFFSGVGYTF
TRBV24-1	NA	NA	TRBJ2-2	TGTGCCACCAGTGATTTTTCCAGGGCCACCGGGGAGCTGTTTTTT	CATSDFSRATGELFF
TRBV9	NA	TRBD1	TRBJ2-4	TGTGCCAGCGGCGGGACAGGGAGAACAAACATTCAGTACTTC	CASGGTGRTNIQYF
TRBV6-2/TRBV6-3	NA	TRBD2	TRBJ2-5	TGTGCCAGCAGTAAGCGGGGGACCCCCCAAGAGACCCAGTACTTC	CASSKRGTPQETQYF
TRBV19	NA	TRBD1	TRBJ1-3	TGTGCCAGTAGTGGCTGGGACAGGGGAAACACCATATATTTT	CASSGWDRGNTIYF
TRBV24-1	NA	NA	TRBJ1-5	TGTGCCACCAGTGAAACCACCGCGGATCAGCCCCAGCATTTT	CATSETTADQPQHF
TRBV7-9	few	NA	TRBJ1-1	TGTGCCAGCAGCTTCGAGATCCAAGGGGGAGAAGCTTTCTTT	CASSFEIQGGEAFF
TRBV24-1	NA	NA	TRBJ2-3	TGTGCCACTGGTCACAGGGGCACAGATACGCAGTATTTT	CATGHRGTDTQYF
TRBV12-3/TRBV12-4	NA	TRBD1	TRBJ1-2	TGTGCCAGCAGTGGGGACAGAAACTATGGCTACACCTTC	CASSGDRNYGYTF
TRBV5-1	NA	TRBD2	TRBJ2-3	TGCGCCAGCAGCGGAGGGGGACTAGCGGCCAGCACAGATACGCAGTATTTT	CASSGGGLAASTDTQYF
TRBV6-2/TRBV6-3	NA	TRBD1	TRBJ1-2	TGTGCCAGCAGTACCGGGACAGCTAGGAACTTC	CASSTGTARNF
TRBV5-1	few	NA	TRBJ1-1	TGCGCCAGCAGCTTGGGACAGGCGAACACTGAAGCTTTCTTT	CASSLGQANTEAFF
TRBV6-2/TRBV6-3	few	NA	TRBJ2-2	TGTGCCAGCAGTAGCAGGGGCGACACCGGGGAGCTGTTTTTT	CASSSRGDTGELFF
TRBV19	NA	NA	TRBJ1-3	TGTGCCAGTAGTCAATACGGTGTGGTATCGAGCTCTGGAAACACCATATATTTT	CASSQYGVVSSSGNTIYF
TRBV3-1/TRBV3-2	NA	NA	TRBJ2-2	TGTGCCAGCAGCCAAGGAAGGGGAAGCGGGGAGCTGTTTTTT	CASSQGRGSGELFF